The sequence of this T cell receptor (beta chain) was determined in a study of breast tumors, draining lymph nodes, adjacent tissues. TCRdb reanalysed the multiplex PCR reads using MiXCR and keeps one entry per CDR3 protein. This table holds 180,000 or so distinct CDR3 sequences, roughly 29% found once. This clonotype occurred many times. Its antigen is not identified. The CDR3 has 15 amino acids. With V trimmed by 6 bases and J by 5 bases, 11 bases remained unmatched. Points from the study as a whole: That most tumor T cells come from lymph nodes remained unproven. The data were judged consistent with most tumor T cells coming from lymph node and expanding in tumor. Luminal-like breast cancer showed significantly greater tumor-nontumor repertoire similarity than basal-like breast cancer did. Tumors had less TCR diversity than lymph nodes, more than nontumor tissue.

Breast cancer patients provided tissue from their axillary draining lymph nodes. Input material: axillary lymph node tissue. This chain links TRBV12-3 or TRBV12-4 with TRBJ2-5; 8 bases match TRBD2. This clonotype originated in a female donor with breast cancer. Some clones in this sample may be carry-over from other donors' samples. CDR3 DNA sequence: TGTGCCAGCAGCCTCCCAGCGGGAGTAGGGGAGACCCAGTACTTC. Translation gives CASSLPAGVGETQYF.